Here is one T cell receptor (beta chain) with its context. The CDR3 totals 19 residues. Trimming took 0 bases from V and 2 from J, leaving 20 bases between them. The record originates from a study of shared clonotypes between healthy human individuals. Study-wide background: Donor composition was a couple of women and three men, aged 18 to 49.

The study drew all its donors from Caucasian adults living in Nashville, Tennessee. A split of CD4+ cells into CD45RA+ naive and CD45RA-negative memory subsets was performed. Tens of thousands of T cell genomes (around 200 ng DNA) went into each sorted-subset replicate. Sequencing used immunoSEQ multiplex PCR; TCRdb keeps in-frame clones, though not all of them. The sample consists of about 1 million clones, around 76% of them appearing once. The chain combines TRBV23-1 with TRBJ1-5; D is undetermined. TRBV23-1 is an ORF, and what it does is uncertain. The TCR originated in a man between 18 and 29 years old in good health. The sequenced sample consisted of memory CD4+ T cells sorted from blood. Stated subset: CD45RA-negative fraction. CDR3 residues: CASSQSLKGRPAGNQPQHF. DNA for the CDR3: TGCGCCAGCAGTCAATCCCTAAAAGGACGGCCGGCAGGCAATCAGCCCCAGCATTTT.